What follows describes a single T cell receptor (beta chain). Its target is not known. The data derive from a study of T cell repertoires in cytomegalovirus infection. For the study at large: Used in the study were CMV epitopes, some recently identified and HLA-C-restricted, others well-studied and HLA-B-restricted. The public TCR beta signatures pointed to both CMV infection and matching HLA type. Study-wide points: HLA-C-restricted, CMV-specific TCR beta clonotypes were dominant ex vivo.

This CDR3 spans 12 amino acids. V lost 6 bases and J lost 5, with 10 bases in between. From germline, CDR1 is LGHNT and CDR2 FRNRAP. MiXCR, applied by TCRdb to the reads, yields one record per CDR3 protein. Of about 340,000 distinct CDR3 sequences in the sample, almost 30% were seen once. The specimen was cultured PBMCs, collected from culture after CMV antigen stimulation. The V and J genes are TRBV12-5 and TRBJ2-5, with a tentative D call TRBD1 (5 bases). This receptor was identified in a human donor in good health (CMV status not recorded). Some clones in this sample may be carry-over from other donors' samples. CDR3 protein: CASGKGRETQYF. CDR3 nucleotide sequence: TGTGCTAGTGGGAAGGGGCGGGAGACCCAGTACTTC. The full variable domain, in which reference TRBV12-5 and TRBJ2-5 provide the parts outside the CDR3, is DARVTQTPRHKVTEMGQEVTMRCQPILGHNTVFWYRQTMMQGLELLAYFRNRAPLDDSGMPKDRFSAEMPDATLATLKIQPSEPRDSAVYFCASGKGRETQYFGPGTRLLVL.